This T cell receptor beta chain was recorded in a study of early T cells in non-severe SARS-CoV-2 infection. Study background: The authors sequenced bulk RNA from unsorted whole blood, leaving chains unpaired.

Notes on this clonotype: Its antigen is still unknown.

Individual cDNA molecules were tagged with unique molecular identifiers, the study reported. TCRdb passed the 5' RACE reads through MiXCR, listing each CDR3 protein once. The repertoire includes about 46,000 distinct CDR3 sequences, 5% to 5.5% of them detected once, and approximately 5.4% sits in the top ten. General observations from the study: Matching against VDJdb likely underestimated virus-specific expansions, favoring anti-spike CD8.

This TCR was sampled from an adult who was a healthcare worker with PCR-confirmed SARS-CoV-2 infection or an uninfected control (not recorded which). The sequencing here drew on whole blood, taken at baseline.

This CDR3 is CASGTSGGSSGANVLTF. In DNA form, the CDR3 reads TGTGCCAGCGGTACTAGCGGAGGAAGCTCTGGGGCCAACGTCCTGACTTTC. The chain is built from TRBV6-6 and TRBJ2-6; 8 nucleotides align to TRBD2. CDR3 length: 17 amino acids. Losses at the gene ends were 8 bases for V and 0 bases for J; bases not matched to a gene: 9. From germline, CDR1 is MNHNY and CDR2 SVGAGI (reference sequence).